The rows below give T cell receptor beta chains drawn from one sample of a study of T cells in localized non-small cell lung cancer. Profiling relied on immunoSEQ multiplex PCR, and the TCRdb table lists in-frame clones only, not all of them. The sample lists more than 5,000 clones; roughly 86% were seen once. The source was peripheral blood, collected before any cancer treatment. The receptor source for this set is a male donor at least 60 years old with stage I lung adenocarcinoma. Each CDR3 is given with its conserved first and last residue. The order of the fields is D gene, clone size, J gene, V gene, CDR3 DNA, CDR3 protein. The D gene is left open where the match is weak. Expanded clones get a size class; other rows say once, few or many, or leave the size out.

d_call: NA; clone_size: NA; j_call: TRBJ1-2; v_call: TRBV6-6; cdr3_nt: TGTGCCAGCAGTTACGGGGGGGCAGACTATGGCTACACCTTC; cdr3_aa: CASSYGGADYGYTF
d_call: NA; clone_size: NA; j_call: TRBJ2-3; v_call: TRBV6-4; cdr3_nt: TGTGCCAGTCTTAAGGCAGGAGGGACCGAAGGAGATACGCAGTATTTT; cdr3_aa: CASLKAGGTEGDTQYF
d_call: NA; clone_size: NA; j_call: TRBJ1-1; v_call: TRBV7-2; cdr3_nt: TGTGCCAGCAGCTTAAGGGCGGCTCCCATGAACACTGAAGCTTTCTTT; cdr3_aa: CASSLRAAPMNTEAFF
d_call: TRBD1; clone_size: NA; j_call: TRBJ1-1; v_call: TRBV19; cdr3_nt: TGTGCCAGTAGTTCCCCCCCCCAGGGGGCGAACACTGAAGCTTTCTTT; cdr3_aa: CASSSPPQGANTEAFF
d_call: TRBD2; clone_size: medium-sized; j_call: TRBJ2-1; v_call: TRBV14; cdr3_nt: TGTGCCAGCAGCCCAGGACTAGCACTAGAGGTCAGTGAGCAGTTCTTC; cdr3_aa: CASSPGLALEVSEQFF
d_call: NA; clone_size: NA; j_call: TRBJ1-1; v_call: TRBV19; cdr3_nt: TGTGCCAGCGAGGGACGGTTAATGAACACTGAAGCTTTCTTT; cdr3_aa: CASEGRLMNTEAFF
d_call: NA; clone_size: few; j_call: TRBJ2-5; v_call: TRBV6-1; cdr3_nt: TGTGCCAGCAGTGAGTACGGGGGGCGAGAGACCCAGTACTTC; cdr3_aa: CASSEYGGRETQYF
d_call: TRBD2; clone_size: NA; j_call: TRBJ2-7; v_call: TRBV14; cdr3_nt: TGTGCCAGCAGCCTCGTTCTTCAGCGGGAGGGCTCCCCCTACGAGCAGTACTTC; cdr3_aa: CASSLVLQREGSPYEQYF
d_call: NA; clone_size: NA; j_call: TRBJ2-1; v_call: TRBV5-1; cdr3_nt: TGCGCCAGCAGTTCTCTAGGGGCCAATGAGCAGTTCTTC; cdr3_aa: CASSSLGANEQFF
d_call: TRBD2; clone_size: NA; j_call: TRBJ2-1; v_call: TRBV9; cdr3_nt: TGTGCCAGCAGCGTAAGCACTAGCGGGACATCCTACAATGAGCAGTTCTTC; cdr3_aa: CASSVSTSGTSYNEQFF
d_call: NA; clone_size: NA; j_call: TRBJ2-3; v_call: TRBV4-2; cdr3_nt: TGTGCCAGCAGCCAAGATATTGCCACAGATACGCAGTATTTT; cdr3_aa: CASSQDIATDTQYF
d_call: TRBD1; clone_size: NA; j_call: TRBJ1-1; v_call: TRBV7-9; cdr3_nt: TGTGCCAGCAGCTTCACGGACAGGGGTATGAACACTGAAGCTTTCTTT; cdr3_aa: CASSFTDRGMNTEAFF
d_call: NA; clone_size: few; j_call: TRBJ1-1; v_call: TRBV14; cdr3_nt: TGTGCCAGCAGCCAAGGAGGGGGGAACACTGAAGCTTTCTTT; cdr3_aa: CASSQGGGNTEAFF
d_call: NA; clone_size: NA; j_call: TRBJ1-5; v_call: TRBV5-6; cdr3_nt: TGTGCCAGCAGCTTGGGCACACGATGGGGCCCCCAGCATTTT; cdr3_aa: CASSLGTRWGPQHF
d_call: TRBD2; clone_size: NA; j_call: TRBJ2-1; v_call: TRBV6-5; cdr3_nt: TGTGCCAGCAGCCCTAGCGGGAGGATGTACAATGAGCAGTTCTTC; cdr3_aa: CASSPSGRMYNEQFF
d_call: NA; clone_size: once; j_call: TRBJ1-2; v_call: TRBV5-1; cdr3_nt: TGCGCCAGCAGCCCGGACACACTCTATGGCTACACCTTC; cdr3_aa: CASSPDTLYGYTF
d_call: NA; clone_size: NA; j_call: TRBJ1-2; v_call: TRBV7-8; cdr3_nt: TGTGCCAGCAGCTTACTGGTGGGGATCGACTATGGCTACACCTTC; cdr3_aa: CASSLLVGIDYGYTF
d_call: NA; clone_size: NA; j_call: TRBJ2-1; v_call: TRBV6-4; cdr3_nt: TGTGCCAGCAGTGAGGGCCCCGGGAATGAGCAGTTCTTC; cdr3_aa: CASSEGPGNEQFF
d_call: TRBD1; clone_size: NA; j_call: TRBJ2-3; v_call: TRBV23-1; cdr3_nt: TGCGCCAGCAGTCGGTACCGGGACAGGGACACAGATACGCAGTATTTT; cdr3_aa: CASSRYRDRDTDTQYF
d_call: NA; clone_size: NA; j_call: TRBJ2-3; v_call: TRBV6-1; cdr3_nt: TGTGCCAGCAGTGCGACCAGGGGCTCAGATACGCAGTATTTT; cdr3_aa: CASSATRGSDTQYF
d_call: NA; clone_size: NA; j_call: TRBJ2-5; v_call: TRBV6-5; cdr3_nt: TGTGCCAGCAGAGTGGGCGGCCTTGAGGAGACCCAGTACTTC; cdr3_aa: CASRVGGLEETQYF
d_call: TRBD1; clone_size: NA; j_call: TRBJ2-3; v_call: TRBV30; cdr3_nt: TGTGCCTGGACAATTGGGACAGGGGGCCTGGATACGCAGTATTTT; cdr3_aa: CAWTIGTGGLDTQYF
d_call: NA; clone_size: NA; j_call: TRBJ1-6; v_call: TRBV6-1; cdr3_nt: TGTGCCAGCAGTGAAAGTAGGGGCTCTTTGCTTGGTTCACCCCTCCACTTT; cdr3_aa: CASSESRGSLLGSPLHF
d_call: TRBD2; clone_size: NA; j_call: TRBJ2-2; v_call: TRBV6-1; cdr3_nt: TGTGCCAGCAGTGAATTAGGGACTAGACCTCTCACCGGGGAGCTGTTTTTT; cdr3_aa: CASSELGTRPLTGELFF
d_call: NA; clone_size: NA; j_call: TRBJ1-5; v_call: TRBV2; cdr3_nt: TGTGCCAGCAACAGGCAAAATCAGCCCCAGCATTTT; cdr3_aa: CASNRQNQPQHF
d_call: NA; clone_size: NA; j_call: TRBJ1-1; v_call: TRBV11-2; cdr3_nt: TGTGCCAGCAGCTTAGGCGGCAGAATTGAAGCTTTCTTT; cdr3_aa: CASSLGGRIEAFF
d_call: NA; clone_size: NA; j_call: TRBJ1-5; v_call: TRBV7-8; cdr3_nt: TGTGCCAGCAGCTTAGCGTTGGCCGGGGGTAGCAATCAGCCCCAGCATTTT; cdr3_aa: CASSLALAGGSNQPQHF
d_call: TRBD2; clone_size: NA; j_call: TRBJ2-3; v_call: TRBV5-6; cdr3_nt: TGTGCCAGCAGACCTCTAGCGGGAGGGCCCACAGATACGCAGTATTTT; cdr3_aa: CASRPLAGGPTDTQYF
d_call: NA; clone_size: NA; j_call: TRBJ2-4; v_call: TRBV7-3; cdr3_nt: TGTGCCAGCAGCTCCGGGGCGAGAAACATTCAGTACTTC; cdr3_aa: CASSSGARNIQYF
d_call: TRBD2; clone_size: NA; j_call: TRBJ2-3; v_call: TRBV19; cdr3_nt: TGTGCCAGTAGTTCCGGACTAGCGGGAGGAATAGATACGCAGTATTTT; cdr3_aa: CASSSGLAGGIDTQYF
d_call: NA; clone_size: NA; j_call: TRBJ2-1; v_call: TRBV29-1; cdr3_nt: TGCAGCGTTGAATTCGGGACGGTGAATGAGCAGTTCTTC; cdr3_aa: CSVEFGTVNEQFF
d_call: TRBD1; clone_size: NA; j_call: TRBJ1-2; v_call: TRBV23-1; cdr3_nt: TGCGCCAGCAGTCAGCGCATTCCGGGACAGGGACTCCTTAACTATGGCTACACCTTC; cdr3_aa: CASSQRIPGQGLLNYGYTF
d_call: NA; clone_size: NA; j_call: TRBJ1-1; v_call: TRBV14; cdr3_nt: TGTGCCAGCAGCCAAGGGGCGAACACTGAAGCTTTCTTT; cdr3_aa: CASSQGANTEAFF
d_call: NA; clone_size: NA; j_call: TRBJ2-6; v_call: TRBV27; cdr3_nt: TGTGCCAGCAGTTTAAAGGGACACCACTCTGGGGCCAACGTCCTGACTTTC; cdr3_aa: CASSLKGHHSGANVLTF
d_call: TRBD1; clone_size: NA; j_call: TRBJ2-1; v_call: TRBV7-9; cdr3_nt: TGTGCCACCCATCCCACAGGGGGCCCACAAGCTCTGTTCTTC; cdr3_aa: CATHPTGGPQALFF
d_call: NA; clone_size: NA; j_call: TRBJ2-5; v_call: TRBV9; cdr3_nt: TGTGCCAGCAGCGTAGAGGGGCAAAGCGCCCAGACCCAGTACTTC; cdr3_aa: CASSVEGQSAQTQYF
d_call: TRBD1; clone_size: once; j_call: TRBJ1-5; v_call: TRBV18; cdr3_nt: TGTGCCAGCTCACCATCGGGACAGTCCCGGCAGCCCCAGCATTTT; cdr3_aa: CASSPSGQSRQPQHF
d_call: TRBD2; clone_size: NA; j_call: TRBJ2-1; v_call: TRBV9; cdr3_nt: TGTGCCAGCAGCGTAGCAGGGACTAGCGGGAGGATGAATGAGCAGTTCTTC; cdr3_aa: CASSVAGTSGRMNEQFF
d_call: TRBD1; clone_size: NA; j_call: TRBJ2-3; v_call: TRBV7-9; cdr3_nt: TGTGCCAGCAGCTTAGGTGATTGGGACAGGGCTGCAGATACGCAGTATTTT; cdr3_aa: CASSLGDWDRAADTQYF
d_call: NA; clone_size: NA; j_call: TRBJ1-1; v_call: TRBV2; cdr3_nt: TGTGCCAGCAGTGAGTCTGGTAGGAACACTGAAGCTTTCTTT; cdr3_aa: CASSESGRNTEAFF
d_call: NA; clone_size: NA; j_call: TRBJ1-2; v_call: TRBV19; cdr3_nt: TGTGCCAGTAGTATAGCTTCACAGGGTTCCTATGGCTACACCTTC; cdr3_aa: CASSIASQGSYGYTF
d_call: NA; clone_size: NA; j_call: TRBJ1-1; v_call: TRBV5-1; cdr3_nt: TGCGCCAGCAGCATAAGAATTACAGGGAGGGAGACAGGGAACACTGAAGCTTTCTTT; cdr3_aa: CASSIRITGRETGNTEAFF
d_call: NA; clone_size: few; j_call: TRBJ2-6; v_call: TRBV29-1; cdr3_nt: TGCAGCGTCCGGGACAATCTCTCTGGGGCCAACGTCCTGACTTTC; cdr3_aa: CSVRDNLSGANVLTF
d_call: NA; clone_size: NA; j_call: TRBJ2-5; v_call: TRBV25-1; cdr3_nt: TGTGCCAGCAGTGGGGGGACGGGATTTTCAGGGACCCAGTACTTC; cdr3_aa: CASSGGTGFSGTQYF
d_call: TRBD1; clone_size: NA; j_call: TRBJ2-7; v_call: TRBV5-5; cdr3_nt: TGTGCCAGCAGCTTGGATCAGGGGGCGAATTACGAGCAGTACTTC; cdr3_aa: CASSLDQGANYEQYF
d_call: NA; clone_size: NA; j_call: TRBJ1-3; v_call: TRBV9; cdr3_nt: TGTGCCAGCAGTGCAAGTATGCGGGACATAGGGGCACTCTCTGGAAACACCATATATTTT; cdr3_aa: CASSASMRDIGALSGNTIYF
d_call: NA; clone_size: NA; j_call: TRBJ2-2; v_call: TRBV6-5; cdr3_nt: TGTGCCAGCAGTCCCATAGGGGGGGACGGGGAGCTGTTTTTT; cdr3_aa: CASSPIGGDGELFF
d_call: NA; clone_size: NA; j_call: TRBJ2-3; v_call: TRBV28; cdr3_nt: TGTGCCAGCAGTTTTCGGGGGCGGGGGTCAGATACGCAGTATTTT; cdr3_aa: CASSFRGRGSDTQYF
d_call: NA; clone_size: few; j_call: TRBJ1-5; v_call: TRBV30; cdr3_nt: TGTGCCTGGAGTCTACCGGCCAGCAATCAGCCCCAGCATTTT; cdr3_aa: CAWSLPASNQPQHF
d_call: NA; clone_size: NA; j_call: TRBJ2-3; v_call: TRBV7-2; cdr3_nt: TGTGCCAGCAGCTTAGTCCACGGCACAGATACGCAGTATTTT; cdr3_aa: CASSLVHGTDTQYF
d_call: NA; clone_size: once; j_call: TRBJ1-1; v_call: TRBV7-9; cdr3_nt: TGTGCCAGCAGCCTAGATGGGGCTATGACTGAAGCTTTCTTT; cdr3_aa: CASSLDGAMTEAFF
d_call: TRBD1; clone_size: NA; j_call: TRBJ1-1; v_call: TRBV18; cdr3_nt: TGTGCCAGCTCACCGGACAGGAGGATGACTGAAGCTTTCTTT; cdr3_aa: CASSPDRRMTEAFF